This T cell receptor beta chain stems from a study of cytomegalovirus exposure and HLA in healthy donors. Germline CDR1 SGHNT, CDR2 YYREEE (reference sequence). The length of the CDR3 is 18 residues. Trimming pared 0 bases from V and 0 bases from J, leaving 13 bases between. The PCR contained 60 Vbeta and 13 Jbeta primers. Sequenced by immunoSEQ multiplex PCR; TCRdb stores in-frame clones only, minus some. The sample yields 60,000 to 90,000 clones, roughly 84% seen once. This clone was detected a few times. Its cognate antigen is unknown. Study results and limitations: Earlier results showed most TCR beta V segments being productive about 87% or about 30% of the time.

Sequencing was carried out using PBMCs. This chain connects TRBV5-4 to TRBJ1-6; D not resolved. This TCR was recovered from a man between 65 and 79 years old in good health and CMV-seropositive. The CDR3 nucleotides are TGTGCCAGCAGCTTGGCCCCGACTATGAGCTCCTATAATTCACCCCTCCACTTT. This encodes CASSLAPTMSSYNSPLHF.